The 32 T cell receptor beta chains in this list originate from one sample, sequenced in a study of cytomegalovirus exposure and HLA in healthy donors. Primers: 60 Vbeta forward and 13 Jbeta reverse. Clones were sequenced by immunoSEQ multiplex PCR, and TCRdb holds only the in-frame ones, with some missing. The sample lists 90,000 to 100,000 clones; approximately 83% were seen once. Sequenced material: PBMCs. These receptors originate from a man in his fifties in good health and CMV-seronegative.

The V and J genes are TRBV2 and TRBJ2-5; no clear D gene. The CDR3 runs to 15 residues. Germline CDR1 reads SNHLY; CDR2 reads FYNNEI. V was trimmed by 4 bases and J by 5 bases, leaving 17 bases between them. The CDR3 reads CASSARQSPIETQYF. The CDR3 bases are TGTGCCAGCAGTGCTAGGCAGTCTCCGATTGAGACCCAGTACTTC.

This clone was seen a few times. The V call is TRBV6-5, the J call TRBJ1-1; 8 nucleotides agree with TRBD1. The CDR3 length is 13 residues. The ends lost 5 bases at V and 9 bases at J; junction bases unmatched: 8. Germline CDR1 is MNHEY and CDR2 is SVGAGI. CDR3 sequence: CASSPSGQGKAFF. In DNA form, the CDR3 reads TGTGCCAGCAGTCCATCCGGACAGGGCAAAGCTTTCTTT.

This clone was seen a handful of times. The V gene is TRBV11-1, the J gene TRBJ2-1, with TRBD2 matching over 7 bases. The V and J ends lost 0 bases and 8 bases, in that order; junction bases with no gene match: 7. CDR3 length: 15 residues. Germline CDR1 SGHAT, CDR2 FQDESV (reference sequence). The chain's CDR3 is CASSLAREIRDEQFF. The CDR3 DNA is TGTGCCAGCAGCTTAGCGCGGGAGATCAGGGATGAGCAGTTCTTC.

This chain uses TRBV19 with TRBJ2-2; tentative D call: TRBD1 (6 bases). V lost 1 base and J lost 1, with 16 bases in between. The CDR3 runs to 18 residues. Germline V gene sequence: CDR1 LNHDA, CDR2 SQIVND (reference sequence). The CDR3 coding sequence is TGTGCCAGTAGTATAGGAGACAGGCTCGTATTGAACACCGGGGAGCTGTTTTTT. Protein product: CASSIGDRLVLNTGELFF.

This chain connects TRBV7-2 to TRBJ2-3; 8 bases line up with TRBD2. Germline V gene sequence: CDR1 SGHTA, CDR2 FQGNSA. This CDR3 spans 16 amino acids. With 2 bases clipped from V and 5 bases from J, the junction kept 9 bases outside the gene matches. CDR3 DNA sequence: TGTGCCAGCAGCTTAAACCCCGGACTAGCAGAAGATACGCAGTATTTT. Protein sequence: CASSLNPGLAEDTQYF.

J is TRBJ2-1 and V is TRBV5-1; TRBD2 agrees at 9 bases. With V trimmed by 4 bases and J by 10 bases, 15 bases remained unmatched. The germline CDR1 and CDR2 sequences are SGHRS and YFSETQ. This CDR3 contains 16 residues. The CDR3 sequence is CASSIRVAGDRPEQFF. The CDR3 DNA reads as TGCGCCAGCAGCATCCGGGTAGCGGGAGACCGTCCAGAGCAGTTCTTC. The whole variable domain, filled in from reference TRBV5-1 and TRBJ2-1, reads KAGVTQTPRYLIKTRGQQVTLSCSPISGHRSVSWYQQTPGQGLQFLFEYFSETQRNKGNFPGRFSGRQFSNSRSEMNVSTLELGDSALYLCASSIRVAGDRPEQFFGPGTRLTVL.

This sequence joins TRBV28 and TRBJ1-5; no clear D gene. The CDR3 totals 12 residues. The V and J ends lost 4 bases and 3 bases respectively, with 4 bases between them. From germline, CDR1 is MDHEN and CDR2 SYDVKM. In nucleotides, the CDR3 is TGTGCCAGCAGTTATCACAATCAGCCCCAGCATTTT. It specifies CASSYHNQPQHF.

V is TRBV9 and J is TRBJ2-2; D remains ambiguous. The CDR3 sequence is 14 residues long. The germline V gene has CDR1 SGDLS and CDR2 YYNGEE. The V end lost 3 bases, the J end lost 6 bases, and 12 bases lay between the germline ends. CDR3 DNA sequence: TGTGCCAGCAGCGGCATACCCCGGTCCGGGGAGCTGTTTTTT. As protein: CASSGIPRSGELFF.

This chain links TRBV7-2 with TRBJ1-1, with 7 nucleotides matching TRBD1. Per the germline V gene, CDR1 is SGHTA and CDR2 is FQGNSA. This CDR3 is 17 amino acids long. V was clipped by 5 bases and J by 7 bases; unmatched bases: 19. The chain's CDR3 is CASSTQTGSVAKGEAFF. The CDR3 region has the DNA TGTGCCAGCAGCACACAGACAGGGAGCGTGGCGAAGGGTGAAGCTTTCTTT.

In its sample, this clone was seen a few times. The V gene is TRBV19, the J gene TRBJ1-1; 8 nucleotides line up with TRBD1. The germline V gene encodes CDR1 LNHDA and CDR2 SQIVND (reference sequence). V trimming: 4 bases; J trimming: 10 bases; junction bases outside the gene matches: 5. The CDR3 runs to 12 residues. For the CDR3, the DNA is TGTGCCAGTAGTACCCGGACAGGGCCAGCTTTCTTT. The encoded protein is CASSTRTGPAFF. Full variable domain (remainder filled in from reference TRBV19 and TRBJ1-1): DGGITQSPKYLFRKEGQNVTLSCEQNLNHDAMYWYRQDPGQGLRLIYYSQIVNDFQKGDIAEGYSVSREKKESFPLTVTSAQKNPTAFYLCASSTRTGPAFFGQGTRLTVV.

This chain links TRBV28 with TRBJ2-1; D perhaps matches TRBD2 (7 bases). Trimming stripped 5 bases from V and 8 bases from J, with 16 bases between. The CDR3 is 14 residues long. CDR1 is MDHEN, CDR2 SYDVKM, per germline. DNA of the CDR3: TGTGCCAGCAGTCCGGACCCGGGGGGCGATGAGCAGTTCTTC. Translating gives CASSPDPGGDEQFF. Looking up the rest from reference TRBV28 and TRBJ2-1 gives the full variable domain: DVKVTQSSRYLVKRTGEKVFLECVQDMDHENMFWYRQDPGLGLRLIYFSYDVKMKEKGDIPEGYSVSREKKERFSLILESASTNQTSMYLCASSPDPGGDEQFFGPGTRLTVL.

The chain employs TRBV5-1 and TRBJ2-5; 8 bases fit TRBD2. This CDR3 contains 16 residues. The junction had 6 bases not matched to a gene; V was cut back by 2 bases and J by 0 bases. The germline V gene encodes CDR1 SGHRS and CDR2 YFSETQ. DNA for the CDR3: TGCGCCAGCAGCTTCGGTTCTAGCGGGTACCAAGAGACCCAGTACTTC. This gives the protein CASSFGSSGYQETQYF.

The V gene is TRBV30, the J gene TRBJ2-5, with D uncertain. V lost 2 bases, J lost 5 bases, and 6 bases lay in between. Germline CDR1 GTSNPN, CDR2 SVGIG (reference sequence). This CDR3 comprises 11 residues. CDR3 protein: CAWSQLETQYF. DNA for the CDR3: TGTGCCTGGAGTCAACTTGAGACCCAGTACTTC.

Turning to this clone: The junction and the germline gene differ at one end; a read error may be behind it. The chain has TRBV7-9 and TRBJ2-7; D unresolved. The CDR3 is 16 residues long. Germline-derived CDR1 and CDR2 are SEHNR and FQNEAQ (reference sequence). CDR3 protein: CSSSLRGSRVAYEQYF. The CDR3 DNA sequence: TGTTCCAGCAGCTTACGTGGCAGTCGGGTTGCCTACGAGCAGTACTTC.

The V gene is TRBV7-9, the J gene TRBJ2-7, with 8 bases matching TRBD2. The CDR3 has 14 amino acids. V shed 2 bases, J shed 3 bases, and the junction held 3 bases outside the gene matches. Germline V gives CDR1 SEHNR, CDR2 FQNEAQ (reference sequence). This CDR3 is CASSLRAGDYEQYF. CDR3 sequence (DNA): TGTGCCAGCAGCTTAAGAGCGGGAGACTACGAGCAGTACTTC.

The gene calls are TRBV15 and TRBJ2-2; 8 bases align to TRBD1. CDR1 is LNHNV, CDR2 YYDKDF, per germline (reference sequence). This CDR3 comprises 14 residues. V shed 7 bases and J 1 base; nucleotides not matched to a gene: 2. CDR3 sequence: CATTDRENTGELFF. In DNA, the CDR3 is TGTGCCACCACGGACAGGGAGAACACCGGGGAGCTGTTTTTT.

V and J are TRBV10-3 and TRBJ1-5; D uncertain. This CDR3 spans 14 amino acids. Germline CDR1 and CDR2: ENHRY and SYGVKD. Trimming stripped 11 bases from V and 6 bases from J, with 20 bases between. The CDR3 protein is CAVRAEGGSQPQHF. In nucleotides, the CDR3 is TGTGCCGTTCGGGCCGAGGGTGGCAGTCAGCCCCAGCATTTT.

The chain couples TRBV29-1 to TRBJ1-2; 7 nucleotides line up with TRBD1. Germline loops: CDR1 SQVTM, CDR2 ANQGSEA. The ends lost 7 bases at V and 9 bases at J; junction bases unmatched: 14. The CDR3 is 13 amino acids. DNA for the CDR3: TGCAGCGCCGTACAGACAGGGAAGGGAAGCTACACCTTC. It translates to CSAVQTGKGSYTF.

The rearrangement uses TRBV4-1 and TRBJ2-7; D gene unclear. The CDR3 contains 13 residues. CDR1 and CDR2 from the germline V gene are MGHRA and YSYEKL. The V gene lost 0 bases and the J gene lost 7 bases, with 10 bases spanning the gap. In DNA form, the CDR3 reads TGCGCCAGCAGCCAAGATTTATCCTTAGAGCAGTACTTC. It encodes CASSQDLSLEQYF.

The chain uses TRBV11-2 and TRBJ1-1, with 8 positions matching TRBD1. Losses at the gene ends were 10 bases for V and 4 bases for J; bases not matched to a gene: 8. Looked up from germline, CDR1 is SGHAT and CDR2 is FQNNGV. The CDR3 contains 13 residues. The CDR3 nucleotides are TGTGCCACCTTTAACAGGGGGGGCACTGAAGCTTTCTTT. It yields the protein CATFNRGGTEAFF.

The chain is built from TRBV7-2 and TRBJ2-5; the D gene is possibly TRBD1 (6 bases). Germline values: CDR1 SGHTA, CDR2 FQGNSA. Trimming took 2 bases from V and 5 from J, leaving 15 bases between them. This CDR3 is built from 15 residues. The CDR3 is CASSLRGSNIETQYF. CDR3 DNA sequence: TGTGCCAGCAGCTTAAGGGGGAGTAATATCGAGACCCAGTACTTC.

In DNA, the CDR3 is TGTGCCAGTACCTCAACCCAAGGGGAGCCCCAGCATTTT. Residues: CASTSTQGEPQHF. The chain employs TRBV19 and TRBJ1-5; possibly TRBD1 for D (5 bases). The CDR3 totals 13 residues. Germline CDR1 is LNHDA and CDR2 is SQIVND (reference sequence). Trimming shortened V by 7 bases and J by 8 bases, and 15 bases separated the two germline ends.

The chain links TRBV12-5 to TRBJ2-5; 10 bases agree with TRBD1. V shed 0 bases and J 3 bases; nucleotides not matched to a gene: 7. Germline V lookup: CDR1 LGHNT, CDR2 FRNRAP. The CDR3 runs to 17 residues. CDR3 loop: CASGLVLGTGDKETQYF. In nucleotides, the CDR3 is TGTGCTAGTGGTTTGGTATTAGGGACAGGGGATAAAGAGACCCAGTACTTC.

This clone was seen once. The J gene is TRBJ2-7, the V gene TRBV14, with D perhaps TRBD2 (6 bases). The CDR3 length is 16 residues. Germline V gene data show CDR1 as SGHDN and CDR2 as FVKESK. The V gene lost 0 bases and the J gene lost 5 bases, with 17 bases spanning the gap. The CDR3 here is CASSQDHGGLRDEQYF. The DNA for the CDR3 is TGTGCCAGCAGCCAAGATCACGGGGGACTCCGTGACGAGCAGTACTTC.

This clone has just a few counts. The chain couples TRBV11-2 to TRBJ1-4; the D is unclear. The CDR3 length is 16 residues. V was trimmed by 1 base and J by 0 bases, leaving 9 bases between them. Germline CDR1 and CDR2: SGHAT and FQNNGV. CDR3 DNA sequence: TGTGCCAGCAGCTTAGGTCAGACTGCAACTAATGAAAAACTGTTTTTT. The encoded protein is CASSLGQTATNEKLFF.

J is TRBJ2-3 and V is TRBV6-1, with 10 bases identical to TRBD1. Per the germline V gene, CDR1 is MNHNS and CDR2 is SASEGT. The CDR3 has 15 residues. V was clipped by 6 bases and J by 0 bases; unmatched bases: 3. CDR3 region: CASRDRGFSTDTQYF. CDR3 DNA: TGTGCCAGCAGGGACAGGGGGTTTAGCACAGATACGCAGTATTTT.

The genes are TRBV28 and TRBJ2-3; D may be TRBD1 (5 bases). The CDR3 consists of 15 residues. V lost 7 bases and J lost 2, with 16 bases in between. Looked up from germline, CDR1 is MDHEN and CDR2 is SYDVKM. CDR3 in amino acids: CASTLNQGYTDTQYF. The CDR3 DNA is TGTGCCAGCACCTTAAACCAGGGATACACAGATACGCAGTATTTT.

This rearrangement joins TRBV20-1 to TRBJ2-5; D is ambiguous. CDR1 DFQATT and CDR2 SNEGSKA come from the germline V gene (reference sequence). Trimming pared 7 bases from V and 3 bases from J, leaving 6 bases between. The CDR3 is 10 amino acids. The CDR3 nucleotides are TGCAGTGTCTCCGAAGAGACCCAGTACTTC. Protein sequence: CSVSEETQYF.

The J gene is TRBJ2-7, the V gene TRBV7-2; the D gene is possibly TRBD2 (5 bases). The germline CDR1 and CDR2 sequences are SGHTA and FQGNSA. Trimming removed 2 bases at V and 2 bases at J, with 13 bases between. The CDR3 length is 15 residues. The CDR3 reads CASSLSASTTYEQYF. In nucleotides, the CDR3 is TGTGCCAGCAGCTTATCGGCTAGCACTACCTACGAGCAGTACTTC.

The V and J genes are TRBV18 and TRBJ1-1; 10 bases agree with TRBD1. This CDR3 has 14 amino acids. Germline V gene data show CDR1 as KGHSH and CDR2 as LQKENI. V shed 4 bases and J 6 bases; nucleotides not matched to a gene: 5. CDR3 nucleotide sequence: TGTGCCAGCTCACGCCGGGACAGGGGCTCTGAAGCTTTCTTT. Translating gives CASSRRDRGSEAFF.

The CDR3 sequence is CASSQGPGNNQPQHF. Here the CDR3 DNA reads TGTGCCAGCAGCCAAGGGCCAGGGAACAATCAGCCCCAGCATTTT. The chain uses TRBV6-1 and TRBJ1-5; D is perhaps TRBD1 (5 bases). V lost 6 bases to trimming and J lost 3 bases, with 15 bases between them. This CDR3 is built from 15 residues. Germline CDR1 is MNHNS and CDR2 is SASEGT.

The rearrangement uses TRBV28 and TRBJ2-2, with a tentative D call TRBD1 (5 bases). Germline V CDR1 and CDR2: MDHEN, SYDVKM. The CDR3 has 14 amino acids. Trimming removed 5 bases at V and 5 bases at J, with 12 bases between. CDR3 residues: CASSNPGWTGELFF. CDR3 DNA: TGTGCCAGCAGTAACCCAGGGTGGACCGGGGAGCTGTTTTTT.